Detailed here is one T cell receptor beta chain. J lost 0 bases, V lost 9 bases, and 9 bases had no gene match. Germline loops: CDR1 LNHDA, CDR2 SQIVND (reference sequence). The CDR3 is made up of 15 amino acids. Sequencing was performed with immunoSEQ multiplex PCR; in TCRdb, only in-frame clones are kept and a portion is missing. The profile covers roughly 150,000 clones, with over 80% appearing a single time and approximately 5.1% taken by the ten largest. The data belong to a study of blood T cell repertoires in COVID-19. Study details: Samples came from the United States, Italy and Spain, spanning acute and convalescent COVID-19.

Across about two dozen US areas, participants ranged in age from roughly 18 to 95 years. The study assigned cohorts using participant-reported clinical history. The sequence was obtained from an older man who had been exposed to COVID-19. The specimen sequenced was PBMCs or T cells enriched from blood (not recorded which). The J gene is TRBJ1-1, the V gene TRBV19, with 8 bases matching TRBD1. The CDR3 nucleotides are TGTGCCAGCACTGACAGGGGTGGCATGAACACTGAAGCTTTCTTT. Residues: CASTDRGGMNTEAFF. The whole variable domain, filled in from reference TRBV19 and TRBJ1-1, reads DGGITQSPKYLFRKEGQNVTLSCEQNLNHDAMYWYRQDPGQGLRLIYYSQIVNDFQKGDIAEGYSVSREKKESFPLTVTSAQKNPTAFYLCASTDRGGMNTEAFFGQGTRLTVV.